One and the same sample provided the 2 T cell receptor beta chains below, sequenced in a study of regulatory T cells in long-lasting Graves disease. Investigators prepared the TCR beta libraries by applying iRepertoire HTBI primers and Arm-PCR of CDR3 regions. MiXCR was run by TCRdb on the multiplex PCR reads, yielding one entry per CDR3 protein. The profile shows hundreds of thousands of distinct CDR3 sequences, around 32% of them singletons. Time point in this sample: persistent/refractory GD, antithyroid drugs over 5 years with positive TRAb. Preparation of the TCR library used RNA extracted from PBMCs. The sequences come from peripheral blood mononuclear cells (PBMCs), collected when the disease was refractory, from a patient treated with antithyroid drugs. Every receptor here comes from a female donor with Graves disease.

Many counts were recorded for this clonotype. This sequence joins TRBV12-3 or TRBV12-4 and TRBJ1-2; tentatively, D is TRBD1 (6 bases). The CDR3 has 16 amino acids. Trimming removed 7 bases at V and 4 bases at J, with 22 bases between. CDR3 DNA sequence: TGTGCCAGCAACCAGGCCCCAGGGATCAGGGGCTATGGCTACACCTTC. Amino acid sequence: CASNQAPGIRGYGYTF.

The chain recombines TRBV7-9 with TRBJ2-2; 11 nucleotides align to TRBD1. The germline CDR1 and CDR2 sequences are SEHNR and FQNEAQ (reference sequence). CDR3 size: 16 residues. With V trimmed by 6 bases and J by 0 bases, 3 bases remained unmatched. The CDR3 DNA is TGTGCCAGCAGTCGGACAGGGGGCACGAACACCGGGGAGCTGTTTTTT. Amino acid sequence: CASSRTGGTNTGELFF.